Below are 3 T cell receptor beta chains sequenced from a single sample in a study of blood T cell repertoires in COVID-19. This table comes from immunoSEQ multiplex PCR, and its TCRdb copy is limited to in-frame clones, with some not included. The sample holds roughly 150,000 clones, about 80% seen once. Input material: peripheral blood. These receptors were obtained from an elderly woman with acute or convalescent COVID-19.

The chain carries TRBV29-1 and TRBJ2-1; 7 positions agree with TRBD2. The CDR3 has 12 residues. V shed 6 bases, J shed 9 bases, and the junction held 8 bases outside the gene matches. Germline V gives CDR1 SQVTM, CDR2 ANQGSEA. The CDR3 DNA follows: TGCAGCGTCGCGACTAGCCGTGGTGAGCAGTTCTTC. It encodes CSVATSRGEQFF.

In its sample, this clone was seen a few times. The chain joins TRBV27 to TRBJ2-7; tentatively, D is TRBD2 (5 bases). The CDR3 length is 13 residues. Trimming shortened V by 3 bases and J by 2 bases, and 8 bases separated the two germline ends. CDR1 is MNHEY and CDR2 is SMNVEV in the germline V gene (reference sequence). CDR3: CASSFTGTYEQYF. CDR3 bases: TGTGCCAGCAGTTTCACGGGGACCTACGAGCAGTACTTC.

This clone was found a few times. This chain connects TRBV7-9 to TRBJ1-1, with 7 bases matching TRBD1. Trimming removed 5 bases from V and 3 bases from J; junction bases left unmatched: 3. Looked up from germline, CDR1 is SEHNR and CDR2 is FQNEAQ (reference sequence). CDR3 length equals 13 residues. CDR3 protein: CASSLGQHTEAFF. As DNA, the CDR3 is TGTGCCAGCAGCCTGGGACAGCACACTGAAGCTTTCTTT.